A single sample gave rise to the 2 T cell receptor beta chains below, sequenced in a study of T cells in localized non-small cell lung cancer. The assay was immunoSEQ multiplex PCR, and TCRdb's table has in-frame clones only and misses some. The sample has around 96,000 clones; approximately 91% are singletons. The source was PBMCs, collected before any cancer treatment. The source of these receptors is a woman aged 40 to 75 with stage II squamous cell lung carcinoma.

This chain joins TRBV30 and TRBJ2-3; 7 bases are shared with TRBD2. CDR1 GTSNPN and CDR2 SVGIG come from the germline V gene (reference sequence). V shed 5 bases, J shed 0 bases, and the junction held 5 bases outside the gene matches. The CDR3 covers 14 residues. This CDR3 is CAWCHSGSTDTQYF. CDR3 DNA: TGTGCCTGGTGTCATAGCGGGAGCACAGATACGCAGTATTTT.

V is TRBV6-1 and J is TRBJ2-1; a possible D gene is TRBD2 (5 bases). Trimming stripped 3 bases from V and 0 bases from J, with 18 bases between. The CDR3 totals 18 residues. Germline V gene lookup returns CDR1 MNHNS and CDR2 SASEGT. CDR3: CASSDLRKRMSSYNEQFF. For the CDR3, the DNA is TGTGCCAGCAGTGATTTGAGGAAGCGGATGAGCTCCTACAATGAGCAGTTCTTC.